This T cell receptor beta chain was recorded in a study of brain T cells in children with intractable seizures (dated by TCRdb to the early 2020s). Concerning the study at large: Resected brain tissue from 45 to 60 pediatric epilepsy surgery cases was first screened for immune gene transcripts using a NanoString immunology panel. Among the 12 selected surgery cases, eight also had pre-surgery blood sequenced, leaving four with brain tissue only. Summary of the overall study and its limitations: Viral specificity was inferred only from CDR3 sequence similarity, and patients' HCMV serostatus was unknown. Because sequencing depth differed between pre- and post-surgery blood, the absence of clones from the pre-surgery sample may reflect undersampling.

TCR beta chain sequences were generated from genomic DNA using the immunoSEQ assay. Processing in the source paper ran as follows. Any CDR3 sequence that did not begin with the conserved framework cysteine at position 104 was removed by hand. Clonality was calculated as one minus the normalized Shannon's Diversity Index, with values ranging from 0 (maximal diversity) to 1 (oligoclonal). To check whether a given CDR3 had different frequencies in two samples, for example brain versus blood, chi-squared comparison-of-proportions tests were used. Public clonotypes were identified by searching immuneACCESS, and similarity to known antiviral clonotypes was assessed with the VDJdb browser. TCRdb re-hosts the immuneACCESS table, in-frame sequences only. Its copies lack some clones; in the studies checked, an unresolved V gene accounts for under half of them, and the cause for the rest is not known. The V and J calls and the clone size are those of that table, but D and trimming were determined from the DNA. The sample table lists 300,000 to 400,000 clones, 85% to 95% of them with a count of one. The ten largest make up 5.7% of the sample.

Remarks on this clone: Which antigen it targets is not known. Base qualities were left out, and no much larger clone turns up one base away.

V lost 0 bases and J lost 0 bases; the stretch between them is 7 bases long. The germline V gene specifies SGHRS as CDR1 and YFSETQ as CDR2. Reading from cysteine to phenylalanine, the CDR3 counts 15 amino acids. Just CDR3 DNA is preserved here, 45 bases in frame from base 1. What this sample's time point label stands for: blood from clinic visit 5 months post-surgery; TSC patient then seizure free. The surgery cases with the highest brain T cell transcript signatures were chosen for TCR beta chain sequencing of brain tissue, and also of blood when blood was available. Before surgery, the patients had been given at least one anti-epileptic drug. TCR-sequenced patients were children with drug-resistant epilepsy due to tuberous sclerosis complex, focal cortical dysplasia, Rasmussen encephalitis or hemimegalencephaly. Bulk genomic DNA was isolated from unsorted brain tissue and whole blood using the Monarch genomic DNA purification kit.

The receptor's source is a boy younger than two with tuberous sclerosis and intractable seizures. The sequence links TRBV5-1 to TRBJ2-1; the D gene is not confidently resolved. The sample consisted of peripheral blood, taken about 5 months after surgery. The DNA sequence follows: TGCGCCAGCAGCTTGGCCGTGGGCTCCTACAATGAGCAGTTCTTC. This gives the protein CASSLAVGSYNEQFF.